A single sample is the source of the 18 T cell receptor beta chains below, sequenced in a study of control samples from healthy donors and cancer patients. TCRdb keeps only in-frame clones here, not all; method: immunoSEQ multiplex PCR. The sample has fewer than 20,000 clones, roughly 86% seen once. The sample was PBMCs. The origin of the receptors is a woman in her 70s with colorectal cancer.

The rearrangement joins TRBV7-2 to TRBJ2-7, with 8 bases fitting TRBD1. Germline V lookup: CDR1 SGHTA, CDR2 FQGNSA. V lost 5 bases to trimming and J lost 2 bases; unmatched junction nucleotides: 8. This CDR3 contains 15 residues. The CDR3 DNA reads TGTGCCAGCAGCCCACGACAGGGGAGTACCTACGAGCAGTACTTC. Amino acids: CASSPRQGSTYEQYF. Drawing the rest from reference TRBV7-2 and TRBJ2-7, the complete variable domain is GAGVSQSPSNKVTEKGKDVELRCDPISGHTALYWYRQSLGQGLEFLIYFQGNSAPDKSGLPSDRFSAERTGGSVSTLTIQRTQQEDSAVYLCASSPRQGSTYEQYFGPGTRLTVT.

This chain connects TRBV4-2 to TRBJ1-3; D is uncertain. This CDR3 region has 14 residues. Germline CDR1 LGHNA, CDR2 YNFKEQ. Between the trimmed V and J ends, which lost 1 base and 4 bases, there was a span of 8 bases. The CDR3 sequence is CASSQVFRGNTIYF. DNA for the CDR3: TGTGCCAGCAGCCAAGTTTTTCGGGGAAACACCATATATTTT.

The CDR3 reads CSAVGTSGTSYNEQFF. The CDR3 DNA follows: TGCAGCGCCGTTGGGACTAGCGGGACTTCCTACAATGAGCAGTTCTTC. The rearrangement uses TRBV29-1 and TRBJ2-1, with TRBD2 identical over 13 bases. CDR1 SQVTM and CDR2 ANQGSEA come from the germline V gene. V trimming: 7 bases; J trimming: 1 base; junction bases outside the gene matches: 7. The CDR3 length is 16 residues.

This sequence joins TRBV6-5 and TRBJ2-7; TRBD1 aligns across 7 bases. The germline V gene has CDR1 MNHEY and CDR2 SVGAGI. V was clipped by 8 bases and J by 2 bases; unmatched bases: 6. The CDR3 is made up of 13 amino acids. The CDR3 coding sequence is TGTGCCAGCGCACAGGGGTTCGCCTACGAGCAGTACTTC. It yields the protein CASAQGFAYEQYF.

The chain combines TRBV11-2 with TRBJ2-2, with a tentative D call TRBD2 (7 bases). Trimming removed 5 bases from V and 4 bases from J, with 17 bases in between. The CDR3 length is 16 residues. The V gene's germline CDR1 is SGHAT and CDR2 FQNNGV. The CDR3 protein is CASSPVGGHITGELFF. CDR3 sequence (DNA): TGTGCCAGCAGCCCCGTGGGGGGGCATATCACCGGGGAGCTGTTTTTT.

This chain links TRBV27 with TRBJ1-5, with D possibly TRBD1 on 6 matching bases. V lost 3 bases and J lost 3, with 9 bases in between. The CDR3 consists of 14 residues. CDR1 is MNHEY and CDR2 is SMNVEV in the germline V gene (reference sequence). The chain's CDR3 is CASSFTGFNQPQHF. The CDR3, as DNA: TGTGCCAGCAGTTTTACAGGGTTCAATCAGCCCCAGCATTTT.

This clone appeared a single time. The CDR3 nucleotides are TGCGCCAGCAGCCAAGTGCAGACAGGGACCTCCTACGAGCAGTACTTC. It yields the protein CASSQVQTGTSYEQYF. This chain connects TRBV4-1 to TRBJ2-7, with 7 positions matching TRBD1. V trimming: 1 base; J trimming: 0 bases; junction bases outside the gene matches: 6. The CDR3 extends over 16 amino acids. Germline lookup yields CDR1 MGHRA and CDR2 YSYEKL.

A word on this clone: At one boundary the junction diverges from the germline segment, which might be a read error. The chain employs TRBV5-5 and TRBJ2-7, with D unresolved. The CDR3 length is 15 residues. Germline V CDR1 and CDR2: SGHKS, YYEKEE (reference sequence). CDR3 sequence reads: CANSLVAGPSYEQYF. The CDR3 DNA reads as TGTGCCAACAGCTTGGTCGCAGGACCCTCCTACGAGCAGTACTTC.

The gene calls are TRBV4-2 and TRBJ2-3; perhaps TRBD2 as D (7 bases). V lost 1 base, J lost 2 bases, and 13 bases lay in between. Germline lookup yields CDR1 LGHNA and CDR2 YNFKEQ. This CDR3 contains 16 residues. CDR3 region: CASSQVSGTYTDTQYF. The DNA of the CDR3 is TGTGCCAGCAGCCAAGTAAGCGGGACATACACAGATACGCAGTATTTT.

In this sample, this clone turned up once. CDR3 bases: TGTGCCAGCTCACCCCAAAAAAACACTGAAGCTTTCTTT. Protein: CASSPQKNTEAFF. The V call is TRBV18, the J call TRBJ1-1; D gene uncertain. V lost 3 bases and J 2 bases, leaving 7 bases between the germline ends. CDR1 is KGHSH and CDR2 is LQKENI in the germline V gene. The CDR3 extends over 13 amino acids.

Points on this clone: A read error may account for a junction end that differs from germline. The J gene is TRBJ2-5, the V gene TRBV6-2 or TRBV6-3; either TRBD1 or TRBD2 may supply D (5 bases each). The CDR3 covers 17 residues. The germline V gene has CDR1 MNHEY and CDR2 SVGEGT. The CDR3 protein is CASSYSLGTDFQEAQYF. CDR3 bases: TGTGCCAGCAGTTACTCTTTAGGGACCGATTTCCAAGAGGCCCAGTACTTC.

This clone showed up just once. This sequence joins TRBV15 and TRBJ2-7, with TRBD2 as a possible D gene (5 bases). The V end lost 1 base, the J end lost 2 bases, and 12 bases lay between the germline ends. This CDR3 is 15 amino acids long. Germline CDR1 and CDR2: LNHNV and YYDKDF (reference sequence). The CDR3 loop reads CATSRAGSLTYEQYF. The CDR3 coding sequence is TGTGCCACCAGCAGAGCGGGATCCCTAACCTACGAGCAGTACTTC.

This clone was counted between two and nine times. The chain combines TRBV12-3 or TRBV12-4 with TRBJ1-2, with D unresolved. V gave up 5 bases and J gave up 8 bases, with 12 bases separating them. The CDR3 contains 12 residues. The CDR3 sequence is CASSHEGGGYTF. CDR3 nucleotide sequence: TGTGCCAGCAGTCACGAGGGAGGGGGCTACACCTTC.

The rearrangement links TRBV27 to TRBJ2-5; TRBD2 is a possible D gene (6 bases). The CDR3 extends over 15 amino acids. V shed 2 bases and J shed 8 bases, with 18 bases lying between them. The germline V gene has CDR1 MNHEY and CDR2 SMNVEV (reference sequence). The CDR3 spells CASSLQPLGEETQYF. The CDR3 coding sequence is TGTGCCAGCAGTTTACAACCCCTGGGGGAGGAAACCCAGTACTTC.

The chain couples TRBV11-1 to TRBJ1-2; D is ambiguous. This CDR3 has 14 amino acids. V was cut by 0 bases and J by 8 bases, with 13 bases left in between. Germline-derived CDR1 and CDR2 are SGHAT and FQDESV (reference sequence). CDR3 amino acids: CASSLAASRLGYTF. CDR3 nucleotides: TGTGCCAGCAGCTTAGCTGCTTCTAGACTCGGCTACACCTTC.

This clone has more than one count but fewer than ten. The chain links TRBV6-5 to TRBJ1-3, with TRBD1 matching over 7 bases. The CDR3 is made up of 15 amino acids. The ends lost 6 bases at V and 2 bases at J; junction bases unmatched: 7. In germline, CDR1 is MNHEY, CDR2 SVGAGI. In DNA, the CDR3 is TGTGCCAGCAGCCGCTCGGACAGGCCTGGAAACACCATATATTTT. Its translation: CASSRSDRPGNTIYF.

A single count supports this clone. This rearrangement joins TRBV5-6 to TRBJ2-1, with 11 bases identical to TRBD2. V lost 1 base to trimming and J lost 4 bases; unmatched junction nucleotides: 4. CDR3 size: 16 residues. CDR1 is SGHDT, CDR2 YYEEEE, per germline. The CDR3 reads CASSLWGLAAYNEQFF. Written as DNA, the CDR3 is TGTGCCAGCAGCTTGTGGGGACTAGCGGCATACAATGAGCAGTTCTTC.

About this clone itself: Germline and junction disagree at one end, which may indicate a read error. The J gene is TRBJ2-1, the V gene TRBV7-7; weak D call: TRBD1 (7 bases). The CDR3 runs to 13 residues. Germline V lookup: CDR1 SSHAT, CDR2 FNYEAQ (reference sequence). The CDR3 sequence: CASSTQGGGEQFF. As DNA, the CDR3 is TGTGCTAGCAGCACCCAGGGGGGAGGTGAGCAGTTCTTC.